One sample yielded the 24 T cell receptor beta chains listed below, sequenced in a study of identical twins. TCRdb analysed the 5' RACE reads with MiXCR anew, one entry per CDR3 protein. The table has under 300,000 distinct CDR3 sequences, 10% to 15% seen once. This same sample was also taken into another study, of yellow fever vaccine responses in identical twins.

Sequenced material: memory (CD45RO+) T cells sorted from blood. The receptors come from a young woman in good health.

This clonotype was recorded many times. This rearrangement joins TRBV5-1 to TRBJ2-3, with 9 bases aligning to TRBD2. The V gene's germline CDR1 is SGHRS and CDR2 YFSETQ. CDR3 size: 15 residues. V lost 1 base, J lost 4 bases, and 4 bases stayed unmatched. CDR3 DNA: TGCGCCAGCAGCTTGTTAGCGGGAGCTTCAGATACGCAGTATTTT. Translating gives CASSLLAGASDTQYF. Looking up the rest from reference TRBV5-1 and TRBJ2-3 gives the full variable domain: KAGVTQTPRYLIKTRGQQVTLSCSPISGHRSVSWYQQTPGQGLQFLFEYFSETQRNKGNFPGRFSGRQFSNSRSEMNVSTLELGDSALYLCASSLLAGASDTQYFGPGTRLTVL.

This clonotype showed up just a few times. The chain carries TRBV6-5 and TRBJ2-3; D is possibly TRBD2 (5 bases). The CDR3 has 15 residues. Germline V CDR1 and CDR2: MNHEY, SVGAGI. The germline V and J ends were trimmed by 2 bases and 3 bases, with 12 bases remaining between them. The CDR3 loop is CASSYRGTLTDTQYF. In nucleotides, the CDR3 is TGTGCCAGCAGTTACCGGGGAACCCTAACAGATACGCAGTATTTT.

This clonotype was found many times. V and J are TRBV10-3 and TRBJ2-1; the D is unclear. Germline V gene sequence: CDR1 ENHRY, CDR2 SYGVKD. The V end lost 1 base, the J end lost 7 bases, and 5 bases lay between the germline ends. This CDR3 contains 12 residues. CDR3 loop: CAISELSNEQFF. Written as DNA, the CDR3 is TGTGCCATCAGTGAGTTATCTAATGAGCAGTTCTTC.

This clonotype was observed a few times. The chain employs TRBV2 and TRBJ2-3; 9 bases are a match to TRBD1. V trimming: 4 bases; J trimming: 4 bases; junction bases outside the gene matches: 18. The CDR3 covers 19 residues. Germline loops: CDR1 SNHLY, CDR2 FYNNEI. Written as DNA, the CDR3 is TGTGCCAGCAGTGTACTGAGAGTTATCCGGGACAGGGATGCAGATACGCAGTATTTT. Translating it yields CASSVLRVIRDRDADTQYF.

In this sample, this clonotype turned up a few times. CDR3 sequence: CASRRGSFWQKQETQYF. CDR3 nucleotide sequence: TGTGCCAGCAGGCGGGGGTCATTTTGGCAGAAACAAGAGACCCAGTACTTC. The chain recombines TRBV11-2 with TRBJ2-5; TRBD2 agrees at 7 bases. CDR1 is SGHAT, CDR2 FQNNGV, per germline. V lost 6 bases to trimming and J lost 2 bases; unmatched junction nucleotides: 15. This CDR3 has 17 residues.

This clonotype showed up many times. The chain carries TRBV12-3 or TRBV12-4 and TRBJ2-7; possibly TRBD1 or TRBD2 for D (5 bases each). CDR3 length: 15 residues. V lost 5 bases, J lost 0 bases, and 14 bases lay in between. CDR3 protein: CASSRGDVSSYEQYF. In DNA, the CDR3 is TGTGCCAGCAGTCGAGGGGACGTTAGCTCCTACGAGCAGTACTTC.

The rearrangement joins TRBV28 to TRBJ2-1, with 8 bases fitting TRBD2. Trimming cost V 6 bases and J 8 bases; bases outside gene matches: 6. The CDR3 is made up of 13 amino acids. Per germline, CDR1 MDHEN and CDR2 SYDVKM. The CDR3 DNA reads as TGTGCCAGCAGCGGGGGGGGTGGCGATGAGCAGTTCTTC. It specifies CASSGGGGDEQFF. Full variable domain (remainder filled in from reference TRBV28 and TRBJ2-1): DVKVTQSSRYLVKRTGEKVFLECVQDMDHENMFWYRQDPGLGLRLIYFSYDVKMKEKGDIPEGYSVSREKKERFSLILESASTNQTSMYLCASSGGGGDEQFFGPGTRLTVL.

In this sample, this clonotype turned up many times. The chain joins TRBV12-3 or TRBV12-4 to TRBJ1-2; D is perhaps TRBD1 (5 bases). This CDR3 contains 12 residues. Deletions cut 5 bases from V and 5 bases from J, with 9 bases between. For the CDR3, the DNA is TGTGCCAGCAGTCGGGACGCTTATGGCTACACCTTC. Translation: CASSRDAYGYTF.

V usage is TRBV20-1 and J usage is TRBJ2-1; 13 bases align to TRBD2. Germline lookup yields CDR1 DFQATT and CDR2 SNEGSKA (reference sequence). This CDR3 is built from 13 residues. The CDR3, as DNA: TGCAGAACGACTAGCGGGAGGTCGAATGAGCAGTTCTTC. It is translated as CRTTSGRSNEQFF.

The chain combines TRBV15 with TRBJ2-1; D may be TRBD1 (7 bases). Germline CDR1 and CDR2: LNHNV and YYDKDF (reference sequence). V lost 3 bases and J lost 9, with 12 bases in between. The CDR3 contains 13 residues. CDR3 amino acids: CATSRDQGGEQFF. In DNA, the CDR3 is TGTGCCACCAGCAGGGACCAGGGGGGTGAGCAGTTCTTC. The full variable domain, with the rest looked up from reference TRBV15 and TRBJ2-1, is DAMVIQNPRYQVTQFGKPVTLSCSQTLNHNVMYWYQQKSSQAPKLLFHYYDKDFNNEADTPDNFQSRRPNTSFCFLDIRSPGLGDTAMYLCATSRDQGGEQFFGPGTRLTVL.

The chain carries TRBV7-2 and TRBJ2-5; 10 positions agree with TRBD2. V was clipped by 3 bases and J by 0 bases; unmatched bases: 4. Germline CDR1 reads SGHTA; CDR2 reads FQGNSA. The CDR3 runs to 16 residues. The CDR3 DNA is TGTGCCAGCAGCTTGGGACTAGCGAGAGACCAAGAGACCCAGTACTTC. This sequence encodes CASSLGLARDQETQYF.

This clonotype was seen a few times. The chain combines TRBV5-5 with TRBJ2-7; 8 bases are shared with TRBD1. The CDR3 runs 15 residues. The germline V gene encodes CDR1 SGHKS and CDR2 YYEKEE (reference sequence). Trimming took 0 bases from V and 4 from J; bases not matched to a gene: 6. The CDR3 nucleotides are TGTGCCAGCAGCTTGGGACAGGGGTTTCAGTACGAGCAGTACTTC. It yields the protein CASSLGQGFQYEQYF.

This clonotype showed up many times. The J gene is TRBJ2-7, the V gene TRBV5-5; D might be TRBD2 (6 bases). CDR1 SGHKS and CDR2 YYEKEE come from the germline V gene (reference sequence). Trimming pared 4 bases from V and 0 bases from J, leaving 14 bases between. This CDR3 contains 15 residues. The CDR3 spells CASSRRDGSSYEQYF. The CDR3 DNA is TGTGCCAGCAGCCGTCGGGACGGGAGCTCCTACGAGCAGTACTTC.

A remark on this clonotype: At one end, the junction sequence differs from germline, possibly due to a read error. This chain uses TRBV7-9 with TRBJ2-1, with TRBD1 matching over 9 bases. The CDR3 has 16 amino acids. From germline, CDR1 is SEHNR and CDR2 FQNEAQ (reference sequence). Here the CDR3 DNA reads TGTGCCAGCAGCTTAGGCGTGACAGGGGGTTACAGTGAGCAGTTCTTC. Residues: CASSLGVTGGYSEQFF.

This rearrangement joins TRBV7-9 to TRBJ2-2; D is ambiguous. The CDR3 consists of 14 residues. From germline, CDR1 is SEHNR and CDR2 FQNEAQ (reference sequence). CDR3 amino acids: CAMGMGTNTGELFF. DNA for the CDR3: TGTGCGATGGGGATGGGCACGAACACCGGGGAGCTGTTTTTT.

CDR3 DNA sequence: TGCGCCAGCAGCTTGGCCACAGGGAACACTGAAGCTTTCTTT. Its protein is CASSLATGNTEAFF. The rearrangement links TRBV5-1 to TRBJ1-1; TRBD1 is a possible D gene (5 bases). The V gene lost 0 bases and the J gene lost 1 base, with 7 bases spanning the gap. This CDR3 comprises 14 residues. CDR1 is SGHRS and CDR2 is YFSETQ in the germline V gene. The full variable domain, its missing parts supplied by reference TRBV5-1 and TRBJ1-1, is KAGVTQTPRYLIKTRGQQVTLSCSPISGHRSVSWYQQTPGQGLQFLFEYFSETQRNKGNFPGRFSGRQFSNSRSEMNVSTLELGDSALYLCASSLATGNTEAFFGQGTRLTVV.

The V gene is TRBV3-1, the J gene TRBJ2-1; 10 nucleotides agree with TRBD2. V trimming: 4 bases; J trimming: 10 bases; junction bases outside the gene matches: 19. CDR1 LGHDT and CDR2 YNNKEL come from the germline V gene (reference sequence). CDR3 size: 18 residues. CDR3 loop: CASSPTRSLAGVLGEQFF. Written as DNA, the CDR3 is TGTGCCAGCAGCCCCACCCGATCTCTAGCGGGAGTTCTTGGAGAGCAGTTCTTC.

CDR3 DNA sequence: TGTGCCAGCAGTCTCGGGGGGCTCACAGATACGCAGTATTTT. This translates into CASSLGGLTDTQYF. The V gene is TRBV27, the J gene TRBJ2-3, with TRBD2 as a possible D gene (7 bases). This CDR3 has 14 amino acids. CDR1 and CDR2 (germline): MNHEY, SMNVEV (reference sequence). V gave up 5 bases and J gave up 2 bases, with 11 bases separating them.

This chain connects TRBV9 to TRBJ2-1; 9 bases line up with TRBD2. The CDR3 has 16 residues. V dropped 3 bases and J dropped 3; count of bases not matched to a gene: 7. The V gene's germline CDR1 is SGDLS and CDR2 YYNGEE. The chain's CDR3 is CASSATSGGFYNEQFF. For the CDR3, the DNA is TGTGCCAGCAGCGCCACAAGCGGGGGGTTCTACAATGAGCAGTTCTTC.

DNA for the CDR3: TGTGCCAGCAGCGCCCGGACAACCCAAGAGACCCAGTACTTC. Protein sequence: CASSARTTQETQYF. The chain couples TRBV9 to TRBJ2-5, with D possibly TRBD1 on 5 matching bases. The CDR3 is 14 residues long. From germline, CDR1 is SGDLS and CDR2 YYNGEE. V shed 3 bases and J shed 1 base, with 10 bases lying between them.

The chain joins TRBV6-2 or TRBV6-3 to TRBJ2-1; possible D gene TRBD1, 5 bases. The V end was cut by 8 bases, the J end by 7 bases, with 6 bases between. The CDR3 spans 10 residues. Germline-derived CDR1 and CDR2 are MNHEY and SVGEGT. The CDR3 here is CASGANEQFF. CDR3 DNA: TGTGCCAGCGGGGCGAATGAGCAGTTCTTC.

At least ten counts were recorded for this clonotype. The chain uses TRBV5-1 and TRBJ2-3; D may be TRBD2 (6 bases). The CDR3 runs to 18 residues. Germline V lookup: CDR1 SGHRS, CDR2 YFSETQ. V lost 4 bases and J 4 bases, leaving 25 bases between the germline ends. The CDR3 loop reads CASSALTPGLEVSDTQYF. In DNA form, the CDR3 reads TGCGCCAGCAGCGCCTTAACCCCGGGACTTGAGGTATCAGATACGCAGTATTTT. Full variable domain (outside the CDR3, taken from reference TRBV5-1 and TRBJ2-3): KAGVTQTPRYLIKTRGQQVTLSCSPISGHRSVSWYQQTPGQGLQFLFEYFSETQRNKGNFPGRFSGRQFSNSRSEMNVSTLELGDSALYLCASSALTPGLEVSDTQYFGPGTRLTVL.

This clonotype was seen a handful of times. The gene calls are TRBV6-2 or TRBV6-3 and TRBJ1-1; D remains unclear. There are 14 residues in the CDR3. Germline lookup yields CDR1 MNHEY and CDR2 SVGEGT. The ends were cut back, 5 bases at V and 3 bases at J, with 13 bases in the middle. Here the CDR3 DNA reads TGTGCCAGCAGTACCCGGATCGGCGACACTGAAGCTTTCTTT. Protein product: CASSTRIGDTEAFF.

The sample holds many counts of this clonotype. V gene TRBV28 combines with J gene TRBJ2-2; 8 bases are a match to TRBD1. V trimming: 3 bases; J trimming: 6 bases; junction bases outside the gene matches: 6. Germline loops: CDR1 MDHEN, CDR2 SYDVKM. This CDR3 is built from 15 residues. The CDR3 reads CASSFPPDRAGELFF. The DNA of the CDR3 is TGTGCCAGCAGTTTCCCCCCGGACAGGGCCGGGGAGCTGTTTTTT.